Listed below are T cell receptor beta chains from one sample, sequenced in a study of STAT3 mutations in large granular lymphocyte leukemia. Produced via immunoSEQ multiplex PCR; TCRdb's table is partial and in-frame only. This sample has approximately 11,000 clones, with approximately 85% found just once. Source material: peripheral blood mononuclear cells. Every receptor here comes from a man at least 80 years old with T-cell large granular lymphocyte leukemia. Some clones in this sample may be carry-over from other donors' samples. The CDR3 runs from the conserved cysteine through the conserved F or W. The D gene is left open where the match is weak. Clone size appears in some rows only: once, few, many, or a class for an expanded clone.

d_call	v_call	clone_size	j_call	cdr3_aa	cdr3_nt
TRBD2	TRBV7-3	NA	TRBJ2-3	CASSSSGGGNTDTQYF	TGTGCCAGCAGCTCGAGCGGGGGGGGGAACACAGATACGCAGTATTTT
TRBD1	TRBV4-3	many	TRBJ2-1	CASSQDGTGYNEQFF	TGCGCCAGCAGCCAAGATGGGACAGGGTACAATGAGCAGTTCTTC
NA	TRBV29-1	few	TRBJ1-1	CSATQGEAYPRAFF	TGCAGCGCTACACAGGGCGAAGCTTACCCTAGGGCTTTCTTT
NA	TRBV7-9	NA	TRBJ2-5	CASSLGGRETQYF	TGTGCCAGCAGCTTAGGAGGGCGGGAGACCCAGTACTTC
NA	TRBV7-2	NA	TRBJ2-3	CASSLATFTDTQYF	TGTGCCAGCAGCTTAGCCACATTTACAGATACGCAGTATTTT
TRBD1	TRBV19	NA	TRBJ1-4	CASADRAATNEKLFF	TGTGCCAGTGCCGACAGGGCTGCAACTAATGAAAAACTGTTTTTT
TRBD2	TRBV5-1	once	TRBJ2-3	CASSRGGARDTQYF	TGCGCCAGCAGCCGCGGGGGGGCCAGGGATACGCAGTATTTT
NA	TRBV4-2	NA	TRBJ2-7	CASSQESYHEQYF	TGTGCCAGCAGCCAAGAGTCTTACCACGAGCAGTACTTC
NA	TRBV5-1	NA	TRBJ2-2	CARTLQRTNTGELFF	TGCGCCAGAACCCTACAGAGAACGAACACCGGGGAGCTGTTTTTT
NA	TRBV15	NA	TRBJ2-4	CATSRVEGAAKNIQYF	TGTGCCACCAGCAGAGTGGAGGGGGCGGCCAAAAACATTCAGTACTTC
NA	TRBV5-1	NA	TRBJ2-1	CASSSGMGSYNEQFF	TGCGCCAGCAGCTCAGGGATGGGATCCTACAATGAGCAGTTCTTC
NA	TRBV25-1	NA	TRBJ2-5	CASSGRETQYF	TGTGCCAGCAGCGGCCGTGAGACCCAGTACTTC
TRBD2	TRBV29-1	NA	TRBJ2-1	CSVEFLAGGNEQFF	TGCAGCGTTGAATTCCTAGCGGGGGGAAATGAGCAGTTCTTC
TRBD1	TRBV6-5	NA	TRBJ2-3	CASSQRQGLTDTQYF	TGTGCCAGCAGTCAACGACAGGGGCTTACAGATACGCAGTATTTT
TRBD1	TRBV7-2	NA	TRBJ1-2	CASSSTGTYGYTF	TGTGCCAGCAGCTCGACAGGGACCTATGGCTACACCTTC
NA	TRBV28	NA	TRBJ2-5	CASSLAGSLETQYF	TGTGCCAGCAGTTTGGCGGGGTCGCTAGAGACCCAGTACTTC
TRBD1	TRBV29-1	NA	TRBJ2-7	CSGGTAYEQYF	TGCAGCGGTGGGACAGCCTACGAGCAGTACTTC
NA	TRBV4-1	NA	TRBJ2-3	CASSQAGQNTDTQYF	TGCGCCAGCAGCCAAGCTGGTCAGAACACAGATACGCAGTATTTT
TRBD1	TRBV30	NA	TRBJ2-5	CAWSQGGTGGETQYF	TGTGCCTGGTCACAGGGGGGGACAGGGGGAGAGACCCAGTACTTC
NA	TRBV5-1	NA	TRBJ2-7	CASSLPLAREQYF	TGCGCCAGCAGCTTGCCACTTGCTCGAGAGCAGTACTTC
NA	TRBV19	NA	TRBJ1-6	CASSGRQQNSPLHF	TGTGCCAGTTCAGGCCGACAGCAGAATTCACCCCTCCACTTT
NA	TRBV5-5	NA	TRBJ1-2	CASSQNGGSRVYGYTF	TGTGCCAGCAGCCAAAACGGAGGCTCCCGAGTCTATGGCTACACCTTC
TRBD1	TRBV5-1	NA	TRBJ2-5	CASSGGQAGGETQYF	TGCGCCAGCAGCGGGGGACAGGCAGGGGGAGAGACCCAGTACTTC
TRBD1	TRBV7-9	NA	TRBJ1-2	CASSPGGANGYTF	TGTGCCAGCAGCCCAGGGGGCGCGAATGGCTACACCTTC
NA	TRBV9	once	TRBJ1-6	CASSGRGSGSPLHF	TGTGCCAGCAGCGGCAGGGGATCGGGTTCACCCCTCCACTTT
NA	TRBV19	few	TRBJ1-5	CASSIDPGNQPQHF	TGTGCCAGTAGTATAGACCCTGGCAATCAGCCCCAGCATTTT
NA	TRBV5-4	NA	TRBJ2-2	CASSSGGSIGELFF	TGTGCCAGCAGCTCCGGAGGCTCTATCGGGGAGCTGTTTTTT
NA	TRBV7-9	NA	TRBJ1-4	CASSHRATNEKLFF	TGTGCCAGCAGCCACAGGGCAACTAATGAAAAACTGTTTTTT
NA	TRBV11-2	NA	TRBJ2-7	CASSFVQGYSLREQYF	TGTGCCAGCAGCTTCGTACAGGGTTACAGCTTACGGGAGCAGTACTTC
TRBD2	TRBV27	NA	TRBJ2-5	CASRRGGVAETQYF	TGTGCCAGCAGACGGGGGGGGGTAGCAGAGACCCAGTACTTC
NA	TRBV7-2	NA	TRBJ2-7	CASSLGLTRNAAYEQYF	TGTGCCAGCAGCTTAGGCCTGACCAGGAACGCAGCCTACGAGCAGTACTTC
NA	TRBV19	NA	TRBJ1-2	CASRQVVGSSRDYGYTF	TGTGCCAGTCGACAGGTCGTGGGCTCTAGCCGGGACTATGGCTACACCTTC
NA	TRBV29-1	NA	TRBJ1-1	CSVAKGGRTEAFF	TGCAGCGTTGCCAAAGGGGGGCGGACTGAAGCTTTCTTT
NA	TRBV18	once	TRBJ2-2	CASSSGQAKNTGELFF	TGTGCCAGCTCAAGCGGGCAAGCTAAGAACACCGGGGAGCTGTTTTTT
TRBD1	TRBV6-5	NA	TRBJ2-2	CASRKKKQGTGELFF	TGTGCCAGCAGAAAAAAGAAACAGGGGACCGGGGAGCTGTTTTTT
TRBD1	TRBV27	once	TRBJ1-2	CASRYRGRGGYTF	TGTGCCAGCAGATACAGGGGGAGGGGTGGCTACACCTTC
NA	TRBV7-9	NA	TRBJ1-5	CASSASSGQPQHF	TGTGCCAGCAGCGCGAGTTCGGGTCAGCCCCAGCATTTT
NA	TRBV2	few	TRBJ2-7	CASSEQGINEQYF	TGTGCCAGCAGTGAGCAGGGTATCAACGAGCAGTACTTC
TRBD1	TRBV4-1	NA	TRBJ1-2	CASSQPGQSYGYTF	TGCGCCAGCAGCCAACCGGGACAGTCTTATGGCTACACCTTC
TRBD1	TRBV29-1	NA	TRBJ2-5	CSARGSVETQYF	TGCAGTGCCAGGGGGTCCGTGGAGACCCAGTACTTC
NA	TRBV18	few	TRBJ1-5	CASSQDSVQPQHF	TGTGCCAGCTCCCAGGACAGCGTACAGCCCCAGCATTTT
NA	TRBV5-6	NA	TRBJ1-6	CASSLRNSPLHF	TGTGCCAGCAGCTTGCGCAATTCACCCCTCCACTTT
TRBD2	TRBV6-5	NA	TRBJ2-7	CASSSGGSYEQYF	TGTGCCAGCTCTAGCGGGGGGTCCTACGAGCAGTACTTC
NA	TRBV5-4	NA	TRBJ1-6	CASSLVGGSNSPLHF	TGTGCCAGCAGCTTGGTCGGGGGTAGCAATTCACCCCTCCACTTT
TRBD2	TRBV28	NA	TRBJ2-7	CASRPIPGLAGGPSYEQYF	TGTGCCAGCAGACCGATCCCGGGACTAGCGGGGGGCCCTTCCTACGAGCAGTACTTC
TRBD2	TRBV7-3	NA	TRBJ2-7	CASSISAAGVDEQYF	TGTGCCAGCAGCATTTCGGCAGCGGGGGTGGACGAGCAGTACTTC
TRBD1	TRBV19	NA	TRBJ1-5	CASSIADRGGSAQHF	TGTGCCAGTAGTATAGCGGACAGGGGGGGATCAGCCCAGCATTTT
TRBD2	TRBV5-1	NA	TRBJ2-3	CASSDQPGLVYTQYF	TGCGCCAGCAGCGATCAACCGGGACTAGTTTATACGCAGTATTTT
NA	TRBV11-2	once	TRBJ2-2	CASSYLSGSAGELFF	TGTGCCAGCAGTTACCTCTCAGGGTCGGCCGGGGAGCTGTTTTTT
TRBD1	TRBV16	NA	TRBJ2-7	CASSRPGTGNYEQYF	TGTGCCAGCAGCCGCCCCGGGACAGGGAACTACGAGCAGTACTTC
NA	TRBV10-3	NA	TRBJ1-4	CAISESTVTNEKLFF	TGTGCCATCAGTGAGTCTACTGTGACTAATGAAAAACTGTTTTTT
NA	TRBV9	NA	TRBJ2-7	CASNRDGGSYEQYF	TGTGCCAGCAACAGGGACGGGGGCTCCTACGAGCAGTACTTC
NA	TRBV15	NA	TRBJ1-3	CATSREVVVGNTIYF	TGTGCCACCAGCAGAGAGGTTGTGGTAGGAAACACCATATATTTT
TRBD1	TRBV7-9	NA	TRBJ1-2	CASSTGVGGYTF	TGTGCCAGCTCGACAGGGGTCGGTGGCTACACCTTC
TRBD1	TRBV5-1	NA	TRBJ2-7	CASSSGQGFAEQYF	TGCGCCAGCAGCTCGGGACAGGGCTTCGCCGAGCAGTACTTC
NA	TRBV25-1	once	TRBJ2-2	CASSVNIYTGELFF	TGTGCCAGCAGTGTTAACATCTACACCGGGGAGCTGTTTTTT